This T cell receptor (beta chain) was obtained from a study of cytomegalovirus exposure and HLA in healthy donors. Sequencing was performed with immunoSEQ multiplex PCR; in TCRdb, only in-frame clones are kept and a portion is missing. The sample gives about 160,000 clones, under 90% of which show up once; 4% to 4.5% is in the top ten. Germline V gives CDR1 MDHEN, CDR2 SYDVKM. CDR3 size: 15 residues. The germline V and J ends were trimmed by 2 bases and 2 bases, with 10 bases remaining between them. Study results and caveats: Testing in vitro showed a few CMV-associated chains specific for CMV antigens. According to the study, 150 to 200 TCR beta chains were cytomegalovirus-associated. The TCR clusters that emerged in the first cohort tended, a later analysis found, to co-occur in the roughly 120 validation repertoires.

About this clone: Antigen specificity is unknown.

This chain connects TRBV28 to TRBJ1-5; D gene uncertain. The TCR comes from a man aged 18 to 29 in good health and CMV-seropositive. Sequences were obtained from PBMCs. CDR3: CASSLPRSGNQPQHF. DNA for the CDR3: TGTGCCAGCAGTTTACCCAGGTCCGGCAATCAGCCCCAGCATTTT.